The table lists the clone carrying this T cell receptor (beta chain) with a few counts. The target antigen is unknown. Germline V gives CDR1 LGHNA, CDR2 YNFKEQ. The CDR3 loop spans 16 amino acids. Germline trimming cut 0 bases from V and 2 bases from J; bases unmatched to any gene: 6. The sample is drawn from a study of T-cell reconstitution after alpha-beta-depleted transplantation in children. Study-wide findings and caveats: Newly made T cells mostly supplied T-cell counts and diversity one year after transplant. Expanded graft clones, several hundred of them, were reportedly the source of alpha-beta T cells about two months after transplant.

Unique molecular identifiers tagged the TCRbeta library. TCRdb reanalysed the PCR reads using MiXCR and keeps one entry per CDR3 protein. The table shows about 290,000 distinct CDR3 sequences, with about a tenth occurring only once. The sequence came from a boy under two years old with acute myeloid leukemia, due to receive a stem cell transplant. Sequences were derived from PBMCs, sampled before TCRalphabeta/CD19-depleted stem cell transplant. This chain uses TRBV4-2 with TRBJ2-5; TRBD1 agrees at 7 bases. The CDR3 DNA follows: TGTGCCAGCAGCCAAGATCTGGGACAGTCACAAGAGACCCAGTACTTC. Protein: CASSQDLGQSQETQYF.